This T cell receptor beta chain is drawn from a study of monozygotic twins with inflammatory bowel disease. This CDR3 spans 15 amino acids. Germline V lookup: CDR1 LNHDA, CDR2 SQIVND (reference sequence). Points on this clonotype: Its antigen is not known.

One entry per CDR3 protein, without DNA, is what TCRdb gives after re-calling the 5' RACE reads. This listing includes 350,000 to 500,000 distinct CDR3 sequences. Study-level findings and limits: Compared with healthy co-twins, IBD patients showed reduced TCRbeta repertoire diversity by inverse Simpson. Fewer shared clonotypes with others were found in IBD patients than in healthy twins, especially with disease activity.

The chain recombines TRBV19 with TRBJ1-2; TCRdb picks TRBD1, but there is no DNA to check that call. This clonotype was sampled from a human donor with ulcerative colitis or Crohn's disease, or a healthy co-twin of an affected twin (not recorded which). The sample was blood. CDR3 in amino acids: CASSITGQASGGYTF.